This T cell receptor (beta chain) was recorded in a study of metastatic and nonmetastatic thyroid tumors. TCRdb re-analyzed the PCR reads through MiXCR. The profile shows thousands of clones, around 30% of them singletons. Trimming removed 7 bases at V and 3 bases at J, with 12 bases between. The CDR3 contains 13 residues. Germline CDR1 and CDR2: SGHTA and FQGTGA. By share, this clone counts as medium-sized. Ahead of thyroid surgery, no patient had received treatment of any kind. This chain joins TRBV7-3 and TRBJ1-1; D might be TRBD1 (5 bases). The sample comprised adjacent normal tissue. This receptor was obtained from a male donor with papillary thyroid cancer or a benign thyroid nodule (not recorded which). Some clones in this sample may be carry-over from other donors' samples. DNA for the CDR3: TGTGCCAGCACCAGGGAGTTGGACACTGAAGCTTTCTTT. Translating it yields CASTRELDTEAFF.